This T cell receptor (beta chain) was sequenced for a study of T and B cells in COVID-19 patients. Blood genomic DNA input for TRB amplification was roughly 220-500 ng. BIOMED2 TRB-A/B primer pools were used in multiplex TRB PCR. MiXCR, applied by TCRdb to the multiplex PCR reads, yields one record per CDR3 protein. The data contain thousands of distinct CDR3 sequences, roughly a fifth of them singletons. This CDR3 region has 14 residues. V was clipped by 5 bases and J by 2 bases, with 12 bases between them. Per germline, CDR1 MDHEN and CDR2 SYDVKM. The rearrangement links TRBV28 to TRBJ2-5; D is unclear. The sequencing input was blood. The sequence was collected from a human donor with active COVID-19. The CDR3 reads CASSLNVRQETQYF. In DNA form, the CDR3 reads TGTGCCAGCAGTCTCAATGTCCGTCAAGAGACCCAGTACTTC. Full variable domain (outside the CDR3, taken from reference TRBV28 and TRBJ2-5): DVKVTQSSRYLVKRTGEKVFLECVQDMDHENMFWYRQDPGLGLRLIYFSYDVKMKEKGDIPEGYSVSREKKERFSLILESASTNQTSMYLCASSLNVRQETQYFGPGTRLLVL.